This T cell receptor beta chain was retrieved from a study of blood T cell repertoires in COVID-19 (TCRdb year 2020). About the study as a whole: Samples from collaborators originated in the United States, Italy and Spain and spanned both the acute and convalescent phases of COVID-19. The sample metadata nearly always contained a de-identified subject ID, COVID-19 status, age in years and sex. The repertoires were released in a freely available public database intended as a resource for research on the immune response to SARS-CoV-2. Where available, HLA class I and class II types were obtained from metadata supplied by the sample provider rather than from assay-based typing. The dataset comprised deeply sampled blood TCRbeta repertoires from subjects exposed to, actively infected with, or recovered from COVID-19. Samples came from the ongoing ImmuneRACE study (first 160 participants) plus 1,254 subjects from 6 global collaborators. The prospective study material was composed of cDNA or gDNA derived from T cells, B-cell-depleted T cells, or PBMCs. Overall results and qualifications from the work: The amount of clinical and demographic metadata varied by source and participant and was provided uncurated.

For CDR1 and CDR2, the germline V gene lists SGHAT and FQNNGV. The CDR3 holds 15 amino acids from the cysteine to the phenylalanine. Left in the record is the CDR3 DNA by itself, 45 bases read in frame from the first base. TCRbeta CDR3 regions were amplified from genomic DNA using the immunoSEQ Assay, a bias-controlled multiplex PCR. Processing in the source paper ran as follows. Nucleated cell counts per sample were estimated from amplification of reference gene primers within the assay. To quantify the absolute abundance of each unique TCRbeta CDR3 rearrangement, sequence reads were collapsed and filtered. For each sample, productive Simpson clonality was calculated as the square root of Simpson's diversity index across productive rearrangements. TCRdb holds this immuneACCESS table with in-frame rearrangements only. Some clones are missing; in checked studies, unresolved V genes explain under half, and the rest has no known cause. V, J and clone size are taken as reported in that table, and D and trimming were inferred from the DNA itself. In all, the sample holds fewer than 95,000 clones, and around 74% of those were seen once. The ten top clones hold 3% to 4.5% of the sample.

One collaborating source in Seattle enrolled patients while the patients were actively infected and followed the patients over time throughout the course of disease. The collaborating institutions used their own protocols to collect whole blood in K2EDTA tubes. For TCRbeta analysis, collaborators shipped samples as frozen whole blood, isolated PBMCs, or DNA extracted from either of those sample types. Remarks on this clone: This receptor's antigen is unknown. A junction end diverges from the germline sequence, so it may reflect a read error.

This TCR derives from a man between 65 and 79 years old with COVID-19, enrolled during active disease. The chain couples TRBV11-2 to TRBJ2-4; TRBD2 is perhaps the D gene, given 5 matching bases. Input material: peripheral blood. The base sequence is TGTGCCAGCAGATTAGGAGGAGCGGCCAAAAACATTCAGTACTTC. Translated, it gives CASRLGGAAKNIQYF.